This T cell receptor (beta chain) was sequenced in a study of cytomegalovirus exposure and HLA in healthy donors. The wider study: Inside one of the first data releases sat around 86 million unique TCRs taken from HLA-typed donors. Points from the study as a whole: Rare TCR sequences predominated, though certain public TCRs were found in many donors.

Concerning this clone: Its target is unknown.

Primers for the PCR totalled 60 Vbeta and 13 Jbeta. Assay: immunoSEQ multiplex PCR; the TCRdb copy retains only in-frame clones and omits some. The sample contains more than 150,000 clones, 80% of which appear only once. Trimming took off 5 bases at V and 0 bases at J, with 7 bases between the two ends. The CDR3 covers 13 residues. CDR1 MDHEN and CDR2 SYDVKM come from the germline V gene. Sequenced input: PBMCs. This receptor was taken from a boy aged 5 to 17 in good health and CMV-seronegative. The genes are TRBV28 and TRBJ1-2; D not resolved. The CDR3 DNA is TGTGCCAGCAGTCTACTAGCTAACTATGGCTACACCTTC. Translating it yields CASSLLANYGYTF.